This T cell receptor beta chain was sequenced during a study of T cells after yellow fever vaccination. Study observations and caveats: A small share of clonotypes appeared in both CD4 and CD8 compartments.

This clonotype has only a few counts. Its matching antigen is unknown. MiXCR, applied by TCRdb to the 5' RACE reads, yields one record per CDR3 protein. Of about 230,000 distinct CDR3 sequences in the sample, approximately 6.3% are singletons; the top ten hold about 0.95%. The TCR sequence derives from a man aged 25 to 40 who received the YFV17D yellow fever vaccine. The material was CD4+ T cells sorted from PBMCs, obtained on the day of the yellow fever booster vaccination.

DNA of the CDR3: TGTGCCAGCTCATCCGGGTACCAAGAGACCCAGTACTTC. It codes for CASSSGYQETQYF. This sequence joins TRBV18 and TRBJ2-5; no clear D gene. This CDR3 contains 13 residues. With 5 bases removed from V and 0 bases from J, the gap between germline ends came to 7 bases. CDR1 and CDR2 from the germline V gene are KGHSH and LQKENI.